A single sample is the source of the 14 T cell receptor beta chains below, sequenced in a study of immune characterization of retroperitoneal liposarcoma. Each CDR3 protein gets one entry after TCRdb re-called the PCR reads with MiXCR. The sample has fewer than 13,000 distinct CDR3 sequences, roughly a quarter seen once; the top ten hold over 7%. Specimen: tumor tissue. The receptors stem from a male donor with retroperitoneal liposarcoma.

This clonotype was recorded at least ten times. The V call is TRBV6-1, the J call TRBJ2-1; 8 bases match TRBD1. This CDR3 is 14 amino acids long. Germline V CDR1 and CDR2: MNHNS, SASEGT. V gave up 5 bases and J gave up 10 bases; unmatched junction bases: 10. The CDR3, as DNA: TGTGCCAGCAGTTCATACAGGGGGACCTACGAGCAGTTCTTC. It translates to CASSSYRGTYEQFF.

This clonotype was detected only a few times. The chain is built from TRBV11-2 and TRBJ1-1; D is ambiguous. Trimming pared 5 bases from V and 5 bases from J, leaving 6 bases between. Germline assignment: CDR1 SGHAT and CDR2 FQNNGV. The CDR3 consists of 11 residues. This CDR3 is CASSTPTEAFF. CDR3 DNA: TGTGCCAGCAGCACACCGACTGAAGCTTTCTTT. Full variable domain (remainder filled in from reference TRBV11-2 and TRBJ1-1): EAGVAQSPRYKIIEKRQSVAFWCNPISGHATLYWYQQILGQGPKLLIQFQNNGVVDDSQLPKDRFSAERLKGVDSTLKIQPAKLEDSAVYLCASSTPTEAFFGQGTRLTVV.

In DNA, the CDR3 is TGTGCCAGCACTAGACAGGGAAGGGAGACCCAGTTCTTC. As protein: CASTRQGRETQFF. This sequence joins TRBV6-2 or TRBV6-3 and TRBJ2-1; 7 bases match TRBD1. Per the germline V gene, CDR1 is MNHEY and CDR2 is SVGEGT. Losses at the gene ends were 7 bases for V and 13 bases for J; bases not matched to a gene: 13. This CDR3 has 13 residues.

By share, this clonotype ranks as medium-sized (0.01 to 0.1%). The rearrangement links TRBV6-1 to TRBJ2-1; D possibly matches TRBD1 or TRBD2 (5 bases each). The tail of the sequence fits TRBJ2-7 better, so the J call may be wrong. The CDR3 has 14 amino acids. CDR1 MNHNS and CDR2 SASEGT come from the germline V gene. DNA for the CDR3: TGTGCCAGCACCTTGTATTCAGGGAGAGGAGAGCAGTACTTC. As protein: CASTLYSGRGEQYF.

The chain links TRBV6-5 to TRBJ2-1, with 8 bases matching TRBD1. The CDR3 has 16 amino acids. V gave up 3 bases and J gave up 10 bases; unmatched junction bases: 14. CDR1 and CDR2 from the germline V gene are MNHEY and SVGAGI. The CDR3, as DNA: TGTGCCAGCAGTTATTTTCCGACAGGGGTCTCTCACGAGCAGTTCTTC. Translated: CASSYFPTGVSHEQFF.

This clonotype was seen more than once but under ten times. V gene TRBV6-1 combines with J gene TRBJ2-5; the D gene is possibly TRBD2 (6 bases). This CDR3 spans 19 amino acids. The V gene lost 2 bases and the J gene lost 1 base, with 23 bases spanning the gap. Germline V gene lookup returns CDR1 MNHNS and CDR2 SASEGT. The CDR3, as DNA: TGTGCCAGCAGTGAATTTCCCGTTGGGATTAGCGGACGCCAAGAGACCCAGTACTTC. This sequence encodes CASSEFPVGISGRQETQYF.

The table lists this clonotype with a few counts. The V call is TRBV27, the J call TRBJ2-1; 9 bases are a match to TRBD2. The DNA end is more similar to TRBJ2-7, so the J call may be wrong. This CDR3 has 14 residues. Germline V gives CDR1 MNHEY, CDR2 SMNVEV (reference sequence). The CDR3 here is CASRSGSSYNEQYF. The CDR3 nucleotides read TGTGCCAGCCGTAGCGGGAGCTCCTACAATGAGCAGTACTTC.

This clonotype has only a few counts. The rearrangement joins TRBV6-1 to TRBJ2-1; D is possibly TRBD1 (6 bases). This CDR3 comprises 13 residues. V lost 7 bases to trimming and J lost 13 bases, with 20 bases between them. CDR1 is MNHNS, CDR2 SASEGT, per germline. The CDR3: CASTHRDKETQFF. CDR3 nucleotides: TGTGCCAGCACTCACCGGGACAAAGAGACCCAGTTCTTC.

The rearrangement links TRBV4-1 to TRBJ1-2, with TRBD1 matching over 10 bases. This CDR3 is built from 14 residues. Germline V gene data show CDR1 as MGHRA and CDR2 as YSYEKL. The ends lost 5 bases at V and 6 bases at J; junction bases unmatched: 6. This chain's CDR3 is CASSFTGTGDGYTF. CDR3 nucleotide sequence: TGCGCCAGCAGCTTCACCGGGACAGGGGATGGCTACACCTTC.

The chain uses TRBV6-1 and TRBJ2-3; tentatively, D is TRBD2 (6 bases). V was cut by 3 bases and J by 4 bases, with 11 bases left in between. The CDR3 length is 14 residues. The germline gives CDR1 MNHNS, CDR2 SASEGT. The CDR3 DNA reads as TGTGCCAGCAGTGACAGAGGGGAGGCAGATACGCAGTATTTT. This translates into CASSDRGEADTQYF.

This chain uses TRBV10-3 with TRBJ2-1, with a tentative D call TRBD1 (5 bases). The better agreement between TRBJ2-7 and the DNA end casts doubt on the J call. Germline V lookup: CDR1 ENHRY, CDR2 SYGVKD. CDR3 length: 14 residues. CDR3 loop: CAIRETVSYNEQYF. DNA for the CDR3: TGTGCCATCAGGGAGACAGTTTCCTACAATGAGCAGTACTTC.

The table lists this clonotype with many counts. The rearrangement links TRBV6-1 to TRBJ2-5; the match to TRBD2 covers 7 bases. J was trimmed by 5 bases and V by 5 bases; bases with no gene match: 5. The CDR3 has 13 residues. Germline values: CDR1 MNHNS, CDR2 SASEGT. CDR3 residues: CASSWSGAETQYF. The DNA of the CDR3 is TGTGCCAGCAGTTGGAGCGGGGCCGAGACCCAGTACTTC.

This clonotype is deemed medium-sized. The chain recombines TRBV7-6 with TRBJ2-1; D tentatively reads TRBD1 or TRBD2 (6 bases each). This CDR3 comprises 14 residues. With 7 bases removed from V and 9 bases from J, the gap between germline ends came to 19 bases. Germline CDR1 is SGHVS and CDR2 is FNYEAQ. The CDR3, as DNA: TGTGCCAGCAAACTTTCGATACAGGGAGGTGAGCAGTTCTTC. Protein: CASKLSIQGGEQFF. Drawing the rest from reference TRBV7-6 and TRBJ2-1, the complete variable domain is GAGVSQSPRYKVTKRGQDVALRCDPISGHVSLYWYRQALGQGPEFLTYFNYEAQQDKSGLPNDRFSAERPEGSISTLTIQRTEQRDSAMYRCASKLSIQGGEQFFGPGTRLTVL.

V gene TRBV12-3 or TRBV12-4 combines with J gene TRBJ1-2, with unresolved D. The CDR3 has 12 amino acids. The V and J ends lost 6 bases and 4 bases respectively, with 9 bases between them. CDR3 in amino acids: CASRTGSYGYTF. CDR3 nucleotides: TGTGCCAGCAGAACCGGGTCCTATGGCTACACCTTC.